The 31 T cell receptor beta chains listed next were all sequenced from one sample in a study of blood T cell repertoires in COVID-19. TCRdb's copy holds only in-frame clones and misses some; the assay was immunoSEQ multiplex PCR. The table lists about 290,000 clones, around four fifths of them singletons. The sample comprised peripheral blood. Receptor source: a woman between 50 and 59 years old with active or convalescent COVID-19.

This chain connects TRBV5-6 to TRBJ2-7, with a possible D match to TRBD2 (5 bases). This CDR3 region has 14 residues. Germline values: CDR1 SGHDT, CDR2 YYEEEE. Trimming left V 5 bases short and J 0 bases short, with 12 bases between. CDR3 sequence reads: CASSSRGFSYEQYF. Here the CDR3 DNA reads TGTGCCAGCAGTTCCCGGGGTTTCTCCTACGAGCAGTACTTC.

The chain employs TRBV28 and TRBJ1-3, with 8 bases lining up with TRBD1. V lost 5 bases, J lost 0 bases, and 3 bases stayed unmatched. The CDR3 has 15 amino acids. Germline loops: CDR1 MDHEN, CDR2 SYDVKM. The CDR3 region has the DNA TGTGCCAGCAGTCCAGGGGGCACCTCTGGAAACACCATATATTTT. This encodes CASSPGGTSGNTIYF.

This chain uses TRBV2 with TRBJ2-5, with a possible D match to TRBD1 (5 bases). The CDR3 is made up of 14 amino acids. Germline values: CDR1 SNHLY, CDR2 FYNNEI. The germline V and J ends were trimmed by 5 bases and 5 bases, with 15 bases remaining between them. For the CDR3, the DNA is TGTGCCAGCAGTCTAAACCCTCCAGGGGAGACCCAGTACTTC. The encoded protein is CASSLNPPGETQYF.

This clone was counted between two and nine times. The rearrangement uses TRBV11-2 and TRBJ2-2; 10 bases line up with TRBD2. CDR1 and CDR2 (germline): SGHAT, FQNNGV. After removal of 7 bases from V and 8 bases from J, the junction contained 7 bases not matched to a gene. The CDR3 loop spans 14 amino acids. The DNA of the CDR3 is TGTGCCAGCAACCTAGCGGGAGCAGTGGGGGAGCTGTTTTTT. Its protein is CASNLAGAVGELFF. The variable domain in full, completed from reference TRBV11-2 and TRBJ2-2, reads EAGVAQSPRYKIIEKRQSVAFWCNPISGHATLYWYQQILGQGPKLLIQFQNNGVVDDSQLPKDRFSAERLKGVDSTLKIQPAKLEDSAVYLCASNLAGAVGELFFGEGSRLTVL.

The rearrangement uses TRBV3-1 (or the pseudogene TRBV3-2) and TRBJ2-1; the match to TRBD2 covers 8 bases. Germline-derived CDR1 and CDR2 are LGHDT and YNNKEL (reference sequence). The V gene end was trimmed by 1 base and the J gene end by 7 bases; junction bases not matched to a gene: 3. This CDR3 is built from 14 residues. The CDR3 DNA follows: TGTGCCAGCAGCCAAGCGGGAGGGCCGAATGAGCAGTTCTTC. It translates to CASSQAGGPNEQFF.

The chain has TRBV4-1 and TRBJ2-4, with D possibly TRBD1 on 6 matching bases. The germline V and J ends were trimmed by 2 bases and 6 bases, with 11 bases remaining between them. The CDR3 totals 14 residues. Germline assignment: CDR1 MGHRA and CDR2 YSYEKL. The CDR3 sequence: CASSQPQGSNIQYF. The CDR3 DNA follows: TGCGCCAGCAGCCAACCTCAGGGGTCAAACATTCAGTACTTC.

The V call is TRBV28, the J call TRBJ1-1, with TRBD1 as a possible D gene (6 bases). V lost 6 bases and J lost 5, with 19 bases in between. There are 15 residues in the CDR3. Germline CDR1 MDHEN, CDR2 SYDVKM. This chain's CDR3 is CASSGTQGPGTEAFF. In nucleotides, the CDR3 is TGTGCCAGCAGCGGGACACAGGGCCCAGGGACTGAAGCTTTCTTT.

This clone was observed once. The chain employs TRBV5-1 and TRBJ1-1, with D unclear. V gave up 0 bases and J gave up 0 bases, with 9 bases separating them. CDR3 length: 15 amino acids. Per the germline V gene, CDR1 is SGHRS and CDR2 is YFSETQ. The CDR3 DNA reads TGCGCCAGCAGCTTGGTCGGGAGCATGAACACTGAAGCTTTCTTT. It is translated as CASSLVGSMNTEAFF.

Remarks on this clone: This specimen includes other DNA sequences encoding the same CDR3. The genes are TRBV2 and TRBJ2-2; tentatively, D is TRBD1 (5 bases). Germline CDR1 is SNHLY and CDR2 is FYNNEI. V was shortened by 6 bases and J by 4 bases, with 9 bases between the two germline ends. The CDR3 covers 13 residues. CDR3: CASRGQSTGELFF. Here the CDR3 DNA reads TGTGCCAGCAGGGGGCAGAGCACCGGGGAGCTGTTTTTT.

The chain couples TRBV19 to TRBJ1-3; the D gene is possibly TRBD1 (6 bases). In germline, CDR1 is LNHDA, CDR2 SQIVND (reference sequence). The CDR3 is 15 amino acids. The CDR3 loop reads CALGQGHRSGNTIYF. In nucleotides, the CDR3 is TGTGCTTTAGGCCAGGGGCACCGCTCTGGAAACACCATATATTTT.

The rearrangement uses TRBV11-2 and TRBJ1-4; possibly TRBD1 for D (5 bases). Germline CDR1 SGHAT, CDR2 FQNNGV. The CDR3 covers 13 residues. V was pared by 5 bases and J by 7 bases, with 11 bases between. The CDR3 here is CASSMGLSEKLFF. CDR3 coding DNA: TGTGCCAGCAGCATGGGACTGTCTGAAAAACTGTTTTTT.

The rearrangement links TRBV6-5 to TRBJ1-2; 7 bases agree with TRBD1. Per the germline V gene, CDR1 is MNHEY and CDR2 is SVGAGI. The CDR3 contains 12 residues. The ends lost 7 bases at V and 6 bases at J; junction bases unmatched: 5. The CDR3 loop reads CASNPDRNGYTF. The CDR3 DNA sequence: TGTGCCAGCAATCCGGACAGGAATGGCTACACCTTC.

The genes are TRBV6-5 and TRBJ2-7; D is perhaps TRBD1 (7 bases). The CDR3 loop spans 13 amino acids. V lost 8 bases and J lost 2, with 13 bases in between. Germline CDR1 reads MNHEY; CDR2 reads SVGAGI. CDR3 residues: CASGQGGTYEQYF. For the CDR3, the DNA is TGTGCCAGCGGCCAGGGGGGAACCTACGAGCAGTACTTC.

The rearrangement uses TRBV6-5 and TRBJ1-2; 10 bases line up with TRBD1. Germline V gene lookup returns CDR1 MNHEY and CDR2 SVGAGI. After removal of 6 bases from V and 6 bases from J, the junction contained 4 bases not matched to a gene. The CDR3 contains 13 residues. CDR3 coding DNA: TGTGCCAGCAGACTGACAGGGGGCGATGGCTACACCTTC. Translation gives CASRLTGGDGYTF.

The rearrangement links TRBV29-1 to TRBJ1-1; D is undetermined. V lost 4 bases to trimming and J lost 0 bases, with 12 bases between them. This CDR3 comprises 14 residues. Germline CDR1 SQVTM, CDR2 ANQGSEA. Here the CDR3 DNA reads TGCAGCGTTGTAACACGCTCCCTGAACACTGAAGCTTTCTTT. This translates into CSVVTRSLNTEAFF.

This clone was picked up one time. A junction end diverges from the germline sequence, so it may reflect a read error. V gene TRBV6-1 combines with J gene TRBJ2-5; 9 bases agree with TRBD2. The germline gives CDR1 MNHNS, CDR2 SASEGT. The CDR3 is 15 residues long. The CDR3 spells CASTELGGRGETQYF. The DNA for the CDR3 is TGTGCCAGCACTGAATTAGGCGGGAGGGGGGAGACCCAGTACTTC.

This clone was observed a single time. The V and J genes are TRBV4-1 and TRBJ2-1; 11 bases map to TRBD2. The germline CDR1 and CDR2 sequences are MGHRA and YSYEKL. The CDR3 consists of 16 residues. Trimming removed 0 bases from V and 7 bases from J; junction bases left unmatched: 5. CDR3 protein: CASSQDSGRALNEQFF. The DNA for the CDR3 is TGCGCCAGCAGCCAAGATAGCGGGAGGGCCTTAAATGAGCAGTTCTTC.

The V and J genes are TRBV9 and TRBJ2-3; 10 bases fit TRBD2. Per germline, CDR1 SGDLS and CDR2 YYNGEE. J gave up 3 bases and V 4 bases, and 5 bases lay outside the gene matches. The CDR3 is 15 amino acids. The CDR3 loop is CASSSRTSGTDTQYF. DNA of the CDR3: TGTGCCAGCAGCTCCCGGACTAGCGGAACAGATACGCAGTATTTT.

V gene TRBV18 combines with J gene TRBJ1-2; D remains unclear. The V gene's germline CDR1 is KGHSH and CDR2 LQKENI. Trimming pared 6 bases from V and 0 bases from J, leaving 11 bases between. CDR3 length equals 14 residues. CDR3 sequence (DNA): TGTGCCAGCTCCAGTACGGGGACTAACTATGGCTACACCTTC. Its translation is CASSSTGTNYGYTF.

As regards this clone: The junction does not match germline at one end; this may be a read error. The chain has TRBV7-3 and TRBJ1-2; unclear D gene. CDR3 length: 13 residues. CDR1 SGHTA and CDR2 FQGTGA come from the germline V gene. CDR3 sequence: CASSATEIAIPFF. CDR3 bases: TGTGCCAGCAGCGCCACAGAAATCGCAATACCCTTCTTC. Looking up the rest from reference TRBV7-3 and TRBJ1-2 gives the full variable domain: GAGVSQTPSNKVTEKGKYVELRCDPISGHTALYWYRQSLGQGPEFLIYFQGTGAADDSGLPNDRFFAVRPEGSVSTLKIQRTERGDSAVYLCASSATEIAIPFFGSGTRLTVV.

This clone has a handful of counts. The V gene is TRBV7-9, the J gene TRBJ1-1, with D possibly matching TRBD1 (6 bases). The CDR3 has 15 residues. The V and J ends lost 1 base and 1 base respectively, with 10 bases between them. The germline V gene encodes CDR1 SEHNR and CDR2 FQNEAQ (reference sequence). Here the CDR3 DNA reads TGTGCCAGCAGCTTAGAAACAGGGAAGAACACTGAAGCTTTCTTT. Its translation is CASSLETGKNTEAFF.

The chain combines TRBV28 with TRBJ1-4; D might be TRBD1 (5 bases). Deletions cut 2 bases from V and 8 bases from J, with 12 bases between. Germline loops: CDR1 MDHEN, CDR2 SYDVKM. The CDR3 sequence is 14 residues long. Written as DNA, the CDR3 is TGTGCCAGCAGTTTACAGGGAATGGACGAAAAACTGTTTTTT. Residues: CASSLQGMDEKLFF.

The chain couples TRBV7-2 to TRBJ2-3; D unclear. V lost 1 base to trimming and J lost 0 bases, with 5 bases between them. The germline V gene has CDR1 SGHTA and CDR2 FQGNSA. This CDR3 is 14 amino acids long. Here the CDR3 reads CASSLGASTDTQYF. The CDR3 region has the DNA TGTGCCAGCAGCTTAGGGGCTAGCACAGATACGCAGTATTTT.

This chain connects TRBV25-1 to TRBJ1-6, with D possibly matching TRBD1 (6 bases). CDR3 length: 15 amino acids. Between the trimmed V and J ends, which lost 1 base and 13 bases, there was a span of 17 bases. Germline-derived CDR1 and CDR2 are MGHDK and SYGVNS. DNA for the CDR3: TGTGCCAGCAGTGAATCCGGAACAGGGAGCGATCCCCTCCACTTT. Its protein product is CASSESGTGSDPLHF.

The chain recombines TRBV29-1 with TRBJ1-2; D may be TRBD1 (6 bases). Trimming shortened V by 1 base and J by 1 base, and 10 bases separated the two germline ends. Per the germline V gene, CDR1 is SQVTM and CDR2 is ANQGSEA. CDR3 length: 14 residues. The CDR3 is CSVEVGQLNYGYTF. The CDR3 DNA follows: TGCAGCGTTGAAGTAGGACAGCTTAACTATGGCTACACCTTC.

The rearrangement joins TRBV29-1 to TRBJ1-2; D not resolved. The V and J ends lost 4 bases and 3 bases respectively, with 12 bases between them. The germline gives CDR1 SQVTM, CDR2 ANQGSEA. The CDR3 length is 13 residues. The CDR3 reads CSVVGGDDYGYTF. CDR3 nucleotide sequence: TGCAGCGTTGTCGGTGGAGATGACTATGGCTACACCTTC.

The rearrangement joins TRBV19 to TRBJ1-1; D gene uncertain. This CDR3 has 14 residues. Germline-derived CDR1 and CDR2 are LNHDA and SQIVND (reference sequence). The V end lost 6 bases, the J end lost 0 bases, and 11 bases lay between the germline ends. CDR3 protein: CASSVDTVNTEAFF. In DNA form, the CDR3 reads TGTGCCAGTAGCGTAGACACGGTGAACACTGAAGCTTTCTTT.

The chain links TRBV27 to TRBJ1-4; D call uncertain. This CDR3 is 13 amino acids long. Trimming removed 6 bases from V and 6 bases from J, with 11 bases in between. Germline-derived CDR1 and CDR2 are MNHEY and SMNVEV (reference sequence). The CDR3 bases are TGTGCCAGCAGGACTTCTAACTATGAAAAACTGTTTTTT. Protein product: CASRTSNYEKLFF.

The chain couples TRBV2 to TRBJ2-7, with 8 bases lining up with TRBD1. This CDR3 has 14 residues. V dropped 6 bases and J dropped 6; count of bases not matched to a gene: 10. CDR1 SNHLY and CDR2 FYNNEI come from the germline V gene. CDR3 loop: CASSPGQGLFEQYF. The DNA of the CDR3 is TGTGCCAGCAGCCCCGGACAGGGCCTGTTCGAGCAGTACTTC.

The table lists this clone with a few counts. V gene TRBV2 combines with J gene TRBJ2-1; 8 bases map to TRBD1. J was trimmed by 8 bases and V by 10 bases; bases with no gene match: 7. In germline, CDR1 is SNHLY, CDR2 FYNNEI. There are 12 residues in the CDR3. CDR3 in DNA: TGTGCCACGAACAGGGGGGTTCATGAGCAGTTCTTC. It yields the protein CATNRGVHEQFF.

The chain carries TRBV7-3 and TRBJ2-2; the match to TRBD1 covers 10 bases. There are 16 residues in the CDR3. The germline CDR1 and CDR2 sequences are SGHTA and FQGTGA. Losses at the gene ends were 5 bases for V and 4 bases for J; bases not matched to a gene: 7. This CDR3 is CASSQRQGAGTGELFF. The CDR3, as DNA: TGTGCCAGCAGCCAAAGACAGGGGGCGGGCACCGGGGAGCTGTTTTTT.